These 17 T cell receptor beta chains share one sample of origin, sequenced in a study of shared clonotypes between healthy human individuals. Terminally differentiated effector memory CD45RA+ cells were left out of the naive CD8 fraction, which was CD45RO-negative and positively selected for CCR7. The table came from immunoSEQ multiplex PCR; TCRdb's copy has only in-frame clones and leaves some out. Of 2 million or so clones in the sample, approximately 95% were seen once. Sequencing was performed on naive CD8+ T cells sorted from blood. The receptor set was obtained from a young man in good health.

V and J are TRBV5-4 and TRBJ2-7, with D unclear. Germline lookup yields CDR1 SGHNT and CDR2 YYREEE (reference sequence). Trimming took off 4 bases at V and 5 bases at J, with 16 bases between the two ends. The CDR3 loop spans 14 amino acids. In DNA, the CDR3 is TGTGCCAGCAGCCCTTCCCCAGGATCCCACGAGCAGTACTTC. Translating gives CASSPSPGSHEQYF.

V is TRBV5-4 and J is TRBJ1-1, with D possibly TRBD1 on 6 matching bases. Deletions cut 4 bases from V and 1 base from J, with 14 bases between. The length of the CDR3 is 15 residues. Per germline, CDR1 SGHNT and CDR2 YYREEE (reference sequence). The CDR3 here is CASSPGAAGNTEAFF. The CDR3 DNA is TGTGCCAGCAGCCCAGGGGCGGCGGGGAACACTGAAGCTTTCTTT.

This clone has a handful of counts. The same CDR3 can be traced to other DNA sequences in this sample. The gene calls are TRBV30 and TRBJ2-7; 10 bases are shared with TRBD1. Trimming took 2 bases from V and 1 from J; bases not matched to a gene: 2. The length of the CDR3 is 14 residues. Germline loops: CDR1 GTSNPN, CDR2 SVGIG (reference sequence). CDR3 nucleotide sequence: TGTGCCTGGAGTCGGGGACAGGGGTCCTACGAGCAGTACTTC. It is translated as CAWSRGQGSYEQYF.

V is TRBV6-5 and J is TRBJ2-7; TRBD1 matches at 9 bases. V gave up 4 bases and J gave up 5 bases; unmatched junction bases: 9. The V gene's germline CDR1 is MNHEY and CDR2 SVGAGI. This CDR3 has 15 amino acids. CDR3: CASSLATGGRDEQYF. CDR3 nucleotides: TGTGCCAGCAGTTTAGCCACAGGGGGCCGCGACGAGCAGTACTTC.

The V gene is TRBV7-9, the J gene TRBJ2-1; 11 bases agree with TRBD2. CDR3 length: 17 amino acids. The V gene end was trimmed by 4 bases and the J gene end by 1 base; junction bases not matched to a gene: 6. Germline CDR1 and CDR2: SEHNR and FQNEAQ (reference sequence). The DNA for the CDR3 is TGTGCCAGCAGCTCTAAAACTAGCGGGAGTTCCTACAATGAGCAGTTCTTC. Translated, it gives CASSSKTSGSSYNEQFF.

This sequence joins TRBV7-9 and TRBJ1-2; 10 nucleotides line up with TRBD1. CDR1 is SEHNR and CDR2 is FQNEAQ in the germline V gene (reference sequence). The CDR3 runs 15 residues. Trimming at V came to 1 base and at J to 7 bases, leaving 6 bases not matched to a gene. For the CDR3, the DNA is TGTGCCAGCAGCTTAGGACAGGGGGCATCTATTGGCTACACCTTC. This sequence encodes CASSLGQGASIGYTF.

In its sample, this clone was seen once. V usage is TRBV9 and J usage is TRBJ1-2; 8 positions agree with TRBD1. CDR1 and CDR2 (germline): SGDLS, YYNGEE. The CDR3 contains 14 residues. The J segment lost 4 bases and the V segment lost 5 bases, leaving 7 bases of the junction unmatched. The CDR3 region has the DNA TGTGCCAGCAGTCCCGCAGGGGGCCTCTATGGCTACACCTTC. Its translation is CASSPAGGLYGYTF.

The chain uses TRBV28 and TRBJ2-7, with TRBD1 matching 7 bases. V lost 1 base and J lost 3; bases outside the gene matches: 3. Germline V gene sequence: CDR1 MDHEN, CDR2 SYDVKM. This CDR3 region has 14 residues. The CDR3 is CASSLLGTVYEQYF. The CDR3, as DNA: TGTGCCAGCAGTTTATTGGGGACAGTCTACGAGCAGTACTTC.

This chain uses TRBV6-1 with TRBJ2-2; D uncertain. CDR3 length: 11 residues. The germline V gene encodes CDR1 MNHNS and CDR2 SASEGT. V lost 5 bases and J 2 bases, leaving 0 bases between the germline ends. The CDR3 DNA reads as TGTGCCAGCAGTAACACCGGGGAGCTGTTTTTT. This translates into CASSNTGELFF.

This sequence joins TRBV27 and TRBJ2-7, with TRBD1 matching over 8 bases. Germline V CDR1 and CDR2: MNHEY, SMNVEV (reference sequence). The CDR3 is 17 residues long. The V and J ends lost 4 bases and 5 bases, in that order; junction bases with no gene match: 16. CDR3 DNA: TGTGCCAGCAGTTCCGACCCCAGGGGGCTAGGAACGGACGAGCAGTACTTC. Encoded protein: CASSSDPRGLGTDEQYF.

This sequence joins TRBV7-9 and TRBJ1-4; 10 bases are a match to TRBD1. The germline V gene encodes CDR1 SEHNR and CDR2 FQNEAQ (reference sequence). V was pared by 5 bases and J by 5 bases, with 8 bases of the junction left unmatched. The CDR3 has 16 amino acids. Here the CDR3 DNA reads TGTGCCAGCAGCGACCGACAGGGGGCATTCAATGAAAAACTGTTTTTT. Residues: CASSDRQGAFNEKLFF.

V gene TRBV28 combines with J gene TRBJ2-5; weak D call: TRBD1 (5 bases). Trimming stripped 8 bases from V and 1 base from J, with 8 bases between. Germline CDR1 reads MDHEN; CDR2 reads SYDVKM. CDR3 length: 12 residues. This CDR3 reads CASGHLQETQYF. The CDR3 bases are TGTGCCAGCGGACATCTCCAAGAGACCCAGTACTTC.

The CDR3 nucleotides are TGTGCCAGCAGCCTCGGAGGACCCGGCGCTTACAATGAGCAGTTCTTC. It codes for CASSLGGPGAYNEQFF. This chain links TRBV9 with TRBJ2-1; a weak D match, TRBD2 (5 bases). This CDR3 is built from 16 residues. Between the trimmed V and J ends, which lost 4 bases and 4 bases, there was a span of 18 bases. The germline V gene encodes CDR1 SGDLS and CDR2 YYNGEE.

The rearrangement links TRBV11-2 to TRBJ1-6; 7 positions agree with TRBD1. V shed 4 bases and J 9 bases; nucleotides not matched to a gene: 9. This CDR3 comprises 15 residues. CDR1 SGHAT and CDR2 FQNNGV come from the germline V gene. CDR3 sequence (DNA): TGTGCCAGCAGCTCAAACAGGGGTCTTCGTTCACCCCTCCACTTT. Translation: CASSSNRGLRSPLHF. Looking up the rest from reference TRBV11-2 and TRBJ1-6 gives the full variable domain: EAGVAQSPRYKIIEKRQSVAFWCNPISGHATLYWYQQILGQGPKLLIQFQNNGVVDDSQLPKDRFSAERLKGVDSTLKIQPAKLEDSAVYLCASSSNRGLRSPLHFGNGTRLTVT.

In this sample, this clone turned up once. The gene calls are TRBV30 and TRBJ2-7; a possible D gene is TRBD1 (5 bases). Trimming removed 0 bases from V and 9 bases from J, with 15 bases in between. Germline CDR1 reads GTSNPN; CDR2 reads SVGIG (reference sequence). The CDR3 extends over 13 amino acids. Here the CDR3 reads CAWSVRGLVWQYF. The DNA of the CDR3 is TGTGCCTGGAGTGTAAGGGGTTTAGTCTGGCAGTACTTC.

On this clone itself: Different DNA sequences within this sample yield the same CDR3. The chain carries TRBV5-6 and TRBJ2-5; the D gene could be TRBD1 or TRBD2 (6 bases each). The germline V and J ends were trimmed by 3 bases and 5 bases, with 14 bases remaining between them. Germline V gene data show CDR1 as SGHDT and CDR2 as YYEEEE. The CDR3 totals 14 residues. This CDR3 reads CASSWDRGLETQYF. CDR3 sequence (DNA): TGTGCCAGCAGCTGGGATCGGGGGCTGGAGACCCAGTACTTC.

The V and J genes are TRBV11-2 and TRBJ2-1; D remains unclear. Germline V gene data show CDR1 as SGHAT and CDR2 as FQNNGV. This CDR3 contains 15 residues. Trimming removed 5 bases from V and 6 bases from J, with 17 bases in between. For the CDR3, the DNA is TGTGCCAGCAGCCTCGGGCCAAAGGGCGGCAATGAGCAGTTCTTC. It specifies CASSLGPKGGNEQFF.